The rows below give T cell receptor beta chains drawn from one sample of a study of shared clonotypes between healthy human individuals. The assay was immunoSEQ multiplex PCR, and TCRdb's table has in-frame clones only and misses some. The sample lists fewer than 2.5 million clones; 93% were seen once. Sequenced: naive CD4+ T cells from PBMCs. The origin of the receptors is a man aged 18 to 35 in good health. Some clones in this sample may be carry-over from other donors' samples. The CDR3 runs from the conserved cysteine through the conserved F or W. The D gene is left open where the match is weak. Expanded clones get a size class; other rows say once, few or many, or leave the size out.

NA,TRBJ1-6,TRBV7-9,NA,CASSFQGSPLHF,TGTGCCAGCAGCTTCCAGGGTTCACCCCTCCACTTT
NA,TRBJ2-7,TRBV2,NA,CASSSQARLYEQYF,TGTGCCAGCAGCAGTCAGGCGAGACTCTACGAGCAGTACTTC
NA,TRBJ2-1,TRBV18,NA,CASSPNTAPVSYNEQFF,TGTGCCAGCTCACCAAACACAGCGCCGGTTTCCTACAATGAGCAGTTCTTC
NA,TRBJ2-1,TRBV5-1,NA,CASSHRDIYNEQFF,TGCGCCAGCAGCCATCGGGACATCTACAATGAGCAGTTCTTC
NA,TRBJ2-1,TRBV5-1,TRBD2,CASSQGAGGPTEQFF,TGCGCCAGCAGCCAGGGAGCGGGAGGACCGACGGAGCAGTTCTTC
NA,TRBJ2-7,TRBV6-1,TRBD1,CASSDRQGTPYEQYF,TGTGCCAGCAGTGACAGACAGGGGACCCCCTACGAGCAGTACTTC
NA,TRBJ2-7,TRBV7-9,TRBD2,CASSRAGTSGFKQYF,TGTGCCAGCAGCCGTGCCGGGACTAGCGGGTTTAAGCAGTACTTC
NA,TRBJ1-1,TRBV30,NA,CALAGTRDTEAFF,TGTGCCTTGGCCGGGACACGGGACACTGAAGCTTTCTTT
once,TRBJ1-1,TRBV2,NA,CASRAQGPAEAFF,TGTGCCAGCAGAGCCCAGGGTCCAGCTGAAGCTTTCTTT
NA,TRBJ1-1,TRBV21-1,NA,CAWKNTEAFF,TGTGCCTGGAAGAACACTGAAGCTTTCTTT
once,TRBJ2-7,TRBV27,TRBD2,CASSQTLRGDDEQYF,TGTGCCAGCAGTCAAACGCTGCGGGGGGACGACGAGCAGTACTTC
NA,TRBJ2-1,TRBV18,NA,CASSLTSEQEQFF,TGTGCCAGCTCACTAACCAGCGAACAGGAGCAGTTCTTC
NA,TRBJ2-3,TRBV5-8,NA,CASSFGQLTDTQYF,TGTGCCAGCAGCTTTGGACAGCTCACAGATACGCAGTATTTT
NA,TRBJ1-2,TRBV7-9,NA,CASGLSEGYTF,TGTGCCAGCGGACTTTCTGAAGGCTACACCTTC
NA,TRBJ2-2,TRBV9,NA,CASSPLVAGTGELFF,TGTGCCAGCAGCCCTCTAGTGGCGGGAACCGGGGAGCTGTTTTTT
NA,TRBJ1-5,TRBV2,NA,CASSGESSNQPQHF,TGTGCCAGCAGTGGTGAGTCTAGCAATCAGCCCCAGCATTTT
NA,TRBJ2-2,TRBV11-1,NA,CASSLDRSNTGELFF,TGTGCCAGCAGCTTAGACAGGTCAAACACCGGGGAGCTGTTTTTT
NA,TRBJ1-2,TRBV11-3,NA,CASSASGGQGYTF,TGTGCCAGCAGCGCCTCGGGAGGGCAAGGCTACACCTTC
NA,TRBJ2-1,TRBV28,TRBD1,CATKNRGPYNEQFF,TGTGCCACCAAAAACAGGGGCCCCTACAATGAGCAGTTCTTC
NA,TRBJ1-2,TRBV5-8,TRBD1,CASSSGQDNYGYTF,TGTGCCAGCAGCTCGGGACAGGATAACTATGGCTACACCTTC
NA,TRBJ2-7,TRBV5-1,NA,CASSNGGIDEQYF,TGCGCCAGCAGTAATGGCGGGATAGACGAGCAGTACTTC
NA,TRBJ2-2,TRBV9,NA,CASSATRVGRGALLNTGELFF,TGTGCCAGCAGCGCAACTCGGGTAGGTAGGGGAGCACTTCTGAACACCGGGGAGCTGTTTTTT
NA,TRBJ2-5,TRBV27,NA,CASQGQETQYF,TGTGCCTCACAGGGACAAGAGACCCAGTACTTC
NA,TRBJ2-7,TRBV28,NA,CASTLGGAGGISREQYF,TGTGCCAGCACCCTAGGGGGGGCAGGGGGCATATCACGGGAGCAGTACTTC
NA,TRBJ1-4,TRBV5-1,TRBD1,CASSSGQTNEKLFF,TGCGCCAGCAGCTCGGGACAGACTAATGAAAAACTGTTTTTT
NA,TRBJ2-1,TRBV6-5,TRBD1,CASTLGTGNEQFF,TGTGCCAGCACCCTCGGGACAGGGAATGAGCAGTTCTTC
NA,TRBJ2-1,TRBV6-1,TRBD1,CASSETGSNEQFF,TGTGCCAGCAGTGAGACAGGGAGCAATGAGCAGTTCTTC
NA,TRBJ1-3,TRBV11-2,NA,CASSSLRSQRSGNTIYF,TGTGCCAGCAGCTCCCTACGCTCACAGCGCTCTGGAAACACCATATATTTT
NA,TRBJ1-1,TRBV2,TRBD1,CASNGQGLVAFF,TGTGCCAGCAACGGACAGGGTTTGGTAGCTTTCTTT